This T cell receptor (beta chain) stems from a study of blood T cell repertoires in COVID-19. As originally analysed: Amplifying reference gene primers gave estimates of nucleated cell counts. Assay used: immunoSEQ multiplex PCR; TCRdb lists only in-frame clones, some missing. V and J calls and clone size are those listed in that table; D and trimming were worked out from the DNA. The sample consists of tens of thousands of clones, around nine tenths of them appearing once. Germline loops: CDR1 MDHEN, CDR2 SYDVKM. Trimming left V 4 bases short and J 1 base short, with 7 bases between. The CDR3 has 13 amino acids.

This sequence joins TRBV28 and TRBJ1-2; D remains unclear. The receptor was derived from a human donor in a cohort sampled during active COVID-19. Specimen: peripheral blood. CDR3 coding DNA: TGTGCCAGCAGTTCGCCCAGTAACTATGGCTACACCTTC. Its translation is CASSSPSNYGYTF.